The clone carrying this T cell receptor (beta chain) came up many times. Its matching antigen is unknown. The record originates from a study of T cells in Graves' hyperthyroidism and ophthalmopathy. Findings and caveats of the study: Most thyroid clonotypes expanded above 0.001 appeared in blood too.

Authors of the study amplified TCR beta CDR3 regions from RNA transcripts. During a first-round RT-PCR of the TCR CDR3, the HTBI primer set was used. TCRdb passed the multiplex PCR reads through MiXCR, listing each CDR3 protein once. The sample has about 570,000 distinct CDR3 sequences, 46% seen once. Trimming removed 4 bases from V and 5 bases from J, with 20 bases in between. The length of the CDR3 is 15 residues. Germline V lookup: CDR1 DFQATT, CDR2 SNEGSKA (reference sequence). The receptor was derived from an adult woman with Graves' disease, either hyperthyroidism or ophthalmopathy (not recorded which). The V and J genes are TRBV20-1 and TRBJ1-2; the D is unclear. The sequenced sample consisted of peripheral blood or thyroid tissue (not recorded which). The CDR3 loop is CSATTPGGSFYGYTF. For the CDR3, the DNA is TGCAGTGCTACAACCCCGGGAGGGTCCTTTTATGGCTACACCTTC.